This T cell receptor (beta chain) emerged from a study of regulatory T cells in long-lasting Graves disease. Study details: Persistent cases took antithyroid drugs over 5 years and stayed TSH receptor antibody positive.

Study-wide results and caveats: Persistent disease exhibited a predilection for TRBV28, TRBJ1-2 and TRBJ2-5. Accuracy may have been reduced by the small sample size.

V was trimmed by 2 bases and J by 0 bases, leaving 8 bases between them. The CDR3 has 14 residues. Time point indicated: persistent/refractory GD, antithyroid drugs over 5 years with positive TRAb. From PBMCs, RNA was extracted and then used to make the TCR library. CDR3-region Arm-PCR and iRepertoire HTBI primers produced the TCR beta libraries. TCRdb itself ran the multiplex PCR reads through MiXCR, one entry per CDR3 protein. The data show 430,000 or so distinct CDR3 sequences, with 21% seen just once and roughly an eighth held by the top ten. Turning to this clonotype: Its cognate antigen is unknown.

The source material was peripheral blood mononuclear cells (PBMCs), sampled when the disease was refractory, from a patient treated with antithyroid drugs. This TCR was recovered from a female donor with Graves disease. The V call is TRBV12-3 or TRBV12-4, the J call TRBJ2-7; tentative D call: TRBD2 (6 bases). In DNA form, the CDR3 reads TGTGCCAGCAGTTTATGGGGGGACTCCTACGAGCAGTACTTC. This sequence encodes CASSLWGDSYEQYF.